These 5 T cell receptor beta chains came from one sample sequenced in a study of T cell repertoires in cytomegalovirus infection. TCRdb fed the reads into MiXCR, producing one record per CDR3 protein. This repertoire shows a few hundred thousand distinct CDR3 sequences, approximately 22% found once; its top ten account for about 18%. The sample taken for sequencing was CD8+ T cells from PBMCs. The source is a human donor in good health (CMV status not recorded). Some clones in this sample may be carry-over from other donors' samples.

This clonotype occurred a few times. CDR3 coding DNA: TGCAGCGTCAACCGGGACGGCGGAACCTACGAGCAGTACTTC. Its translation: CSVNRDGGTYEQYF. V usage is TRBV29-1 and J usage is TRBJ2-7; D tentatively fits TRBD1 or TRBD2 (5 bases each). V was trimmed by 6 bases and J by 2 bases, leaving 17 bases between them. Germline CDR1 reads SQVTM; CDR2 reads ANQGSEA. The CDR3 has 14 residues.

This clonotype showed up just a few times. The chain combines TRBV27 with TRBJ2-1; the match to TRBD1 covers 10 bases. V was pared by 5 bases and J by 6 bases, with 7 bases of the junction left unmatched. The V gene's germline CDR1 is MNHEY and CDR2 SMNVEV (reference sequence). The CDR3 runs to 15 residues. As DNA, the CDR3 is TGTGCCAGCAGTCCCGGGACAGGGGCTTTCAATGAGCAGTTCTTC. It codes for CASSPGTGAFNEQFF.

This clonotype has only a few counts. Compared with germline, one end of the junction differs, possibly owing to a read error. This chain connects TRBV19 to TRBJ2-7; 7 nucleotides align to TRBD1. Germline CDR1 is LNHDA and CDR2 is SQIVND (reference sequence). This CDR3 spans 14 amino acids. This CDR3 reads CASSIGQDLSEQYF. The CDR3 DNA follows: TGTGCCAGTAGCATAGGACAGGACCTGAGCGAGCAGTACTTC.

CDR3 amino acids: CSARDDQRGTYEQYF. CDR3 bases: TGCAGTGCTAGAGATGACCAGCGGGGGACCTACGAGCAGTACTTC. The chain uses TRBV20-1 and TRBJ2-7; TRBD2 matches at 8 bases. The CDR3 totals 15 residues. V gave up 0 bases and J gave up 2 bases; unmatched junction bases: 6. Germline lookup yields CDR1 DFQATT and CDR2 SNEGSKA (reference sequence).

This clonotype was observed many times. This chain uses TRBV7-2 with TRBJ1-1; no clear D. Trimming pared 8 bases from V and 1 base from J, leaving 2 bases between. CDR3 length: 10 residues. Germline CDR1 is SGHTA and CDR2 is FQGNSA. DNA of the CDR3: TGTGCCAGCGGGAACACTGAAGCTTTCTTT. Its translation: CASGNTEAFF.